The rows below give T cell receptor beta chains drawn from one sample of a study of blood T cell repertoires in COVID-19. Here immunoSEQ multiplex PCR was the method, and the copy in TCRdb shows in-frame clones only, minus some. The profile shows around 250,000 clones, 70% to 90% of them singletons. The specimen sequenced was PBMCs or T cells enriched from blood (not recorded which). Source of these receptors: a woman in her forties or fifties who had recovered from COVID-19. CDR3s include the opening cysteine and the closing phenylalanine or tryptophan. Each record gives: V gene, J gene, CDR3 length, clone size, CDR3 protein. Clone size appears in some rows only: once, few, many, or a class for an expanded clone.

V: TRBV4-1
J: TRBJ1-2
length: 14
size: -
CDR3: CASSSLADVYGYTF

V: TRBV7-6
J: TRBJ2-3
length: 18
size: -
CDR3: CASSPRMKATGVLDTQYF

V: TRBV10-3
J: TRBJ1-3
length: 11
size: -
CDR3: CAIRREDTIYF

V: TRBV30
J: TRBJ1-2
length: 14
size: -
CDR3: CAWSIGGTLYGYTF

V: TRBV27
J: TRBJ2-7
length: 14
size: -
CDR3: CASSPLAAAYEQYF

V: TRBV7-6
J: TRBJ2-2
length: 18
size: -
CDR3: CASSRLPGTGKGTGELFF

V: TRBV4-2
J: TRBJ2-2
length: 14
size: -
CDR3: CASSARESTGELFF

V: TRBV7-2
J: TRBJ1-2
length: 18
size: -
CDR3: CASSQHPGQWITNYGYTF

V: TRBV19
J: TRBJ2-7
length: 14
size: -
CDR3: CASSEQGWAYEQYF

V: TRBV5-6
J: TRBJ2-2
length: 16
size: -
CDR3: CASIFGQGTNTGELFF

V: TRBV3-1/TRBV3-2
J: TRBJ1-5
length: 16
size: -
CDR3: CASSQGQGNSNQPQHF

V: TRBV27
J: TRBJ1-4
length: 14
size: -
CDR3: CASSRTDRGEKLFF

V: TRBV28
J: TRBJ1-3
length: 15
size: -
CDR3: CASSLSSERGNTIYF

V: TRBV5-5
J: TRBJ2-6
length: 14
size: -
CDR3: CASSWRAWANVLTF

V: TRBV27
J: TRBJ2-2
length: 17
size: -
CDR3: CASSARGPSGGTGELFF

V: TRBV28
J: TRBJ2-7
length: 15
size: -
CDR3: CASRLKLAGLNEQYF

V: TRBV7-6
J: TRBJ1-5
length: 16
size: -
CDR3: CASSPLGQNSNQPQHF

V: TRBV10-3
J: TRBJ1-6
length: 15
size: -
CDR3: CAISESGTGDSPLHF

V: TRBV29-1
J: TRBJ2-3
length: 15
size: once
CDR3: CSVEGLAGGVGTQYF

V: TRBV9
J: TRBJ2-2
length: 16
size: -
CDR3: CASSPRGQGITGELFF

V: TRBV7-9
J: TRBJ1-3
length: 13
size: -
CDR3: CASSFILPDTIYF

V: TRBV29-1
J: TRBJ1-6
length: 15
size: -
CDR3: CSVAANSGGNSPLHF

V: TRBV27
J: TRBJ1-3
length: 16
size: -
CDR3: CASSPVRGTGGNTIYF

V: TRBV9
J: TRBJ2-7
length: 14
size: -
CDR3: CASSVGGTSGEQYF